Presented here are 3 T cell receptor beta chains from one specimen sequenced in a study of blood T cell repertoires in COVID-19. Clones were sequenced by immunoSEQ multiplex PCR, and TCRdb holds only the in-frame ones, with some missing. This sample has 300,000 to 400,000 clones, with 85% found just once. Sequences were obtained from PBMCs or T cells enriched from blood (not recorded which). The receptors stem from a woman aged 30 to 39 who had been exposed to COVID-19.

This chain joins TRBV4-1 and TRBJ2-7; 8 bases are shared with TRBD1. Germline V gene lookup returns CDR1 MGHRA and CDR2 YSYEKL. Losses at the gene ends were 0 bases for V and 2 bases for J; bases not matched to a gene: 6. There are 16 residues in the CDR3. Here the CDR3 reads CASSQDDYRGTYEQYF. The CDR3 bases are TGCGCCAGCAGCCAAGACGATTACAGGGGGACCTACGAGCAGTACTTC.

The chain employs TRBV5-1 and TRBJ2-1; TRBD2 matches 12 bases. The CDR3 loop spans 15 amino acids. V was pared by 5 bases and J by 7 bases, with 7 bases of the junction left unmatched. CDR1 and CDR2 (germline): SGHRS, YFSETQ. The CDR3 reads CASRPLAGGFNEQFF. CDR3 bases: TGCGCCAGCAGGCCCCTAGCGGGAGGGTTTAATGAGCAGTTCTTC. Based on the CDR3 plus reference TRBV5-1 and TRBJ2-1, the full variable domain is KAGVTQTPRYLIKTRGQQVTLSCSPISGHRSVSWYQQTPGQGLQFLFEYFSETQRNKGNFPGRFSGRQFSNSRSEMNVSTLELGDSALYLCASRPLAGGFNEQFFGPGTRLTVL.

The genes are TRBV28 and TRBJ1-2, with TRBD1 identical over 10 bases. Germline V gene lookup returns CDR1 MDHEN and CDR2 SYDVKM. The CDR3 covers 14 residues. Unmatched junction bases numbered 8, after V lost 5 bases and J lost 8 bases. The DNA for the CDR3 is TGTGCCAGCAGTCTGGGACAGGGGAGGTTAGGCTACACCTTC. Its protein product is CASSLGQGRLGYTF.